Included here is one T cell receptor (beta chain) sequence, with context. The entry originates in a study of T-cell reconstitution after alpha-beta-depleted transplantation in children. The germline V gene encodes CDR1 LNHDA and CDR2 SQIVND (reference sequence). CDR3 length: 15 residues. V dropped 5 bases and J dropped 0 bases, with 13 bases sitting between them. Unique molecular identifiers were used in preparing the TCRbeta library. TCRdb used MiXCR to reprocess the PCR reads, holding one entry per CDR3 protein. The top ten hold roughly 5.1% of the sample, which has some 200,000 distinct CDR3 sequences, approximately 9.7% seen once.

Here the sequenced sample was PBMCs from the stem cell graft donor, taken from the stem cell graft. This receptor was identified in a human donor who donated a stem cell graft to a child with SCID. The chain combines TRBV19 with TRBJ1-2; the D is unclear. The CDR3 DNA reads TGTGCCAGTAGTCGGCAGTTCATAGCTAACTATGGCTACACCTTC. Encoded protein: CASSRQFIANYGYTF.